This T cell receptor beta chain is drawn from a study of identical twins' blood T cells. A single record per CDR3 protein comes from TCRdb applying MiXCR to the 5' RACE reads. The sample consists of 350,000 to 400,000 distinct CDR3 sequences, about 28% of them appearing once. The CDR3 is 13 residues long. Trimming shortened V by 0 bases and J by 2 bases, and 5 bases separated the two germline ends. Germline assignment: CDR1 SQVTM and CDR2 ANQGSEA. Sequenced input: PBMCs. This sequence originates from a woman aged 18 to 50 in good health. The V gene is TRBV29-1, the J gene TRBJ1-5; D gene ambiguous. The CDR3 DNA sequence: TGCAGCGTTGAAGATGGCCGCAATCAGCCCCAGCATTTT. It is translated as CSVEDGRNQPQHF.